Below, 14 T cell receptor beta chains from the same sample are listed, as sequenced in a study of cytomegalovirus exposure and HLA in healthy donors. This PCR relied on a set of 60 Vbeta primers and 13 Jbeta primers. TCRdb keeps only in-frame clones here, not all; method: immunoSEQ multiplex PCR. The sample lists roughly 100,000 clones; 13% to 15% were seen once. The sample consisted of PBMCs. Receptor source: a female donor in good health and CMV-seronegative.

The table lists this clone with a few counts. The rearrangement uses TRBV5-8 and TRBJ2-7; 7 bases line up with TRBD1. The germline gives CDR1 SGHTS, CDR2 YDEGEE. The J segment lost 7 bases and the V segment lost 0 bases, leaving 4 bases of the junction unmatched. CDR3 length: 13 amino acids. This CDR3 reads CASSLAPRGEQYF. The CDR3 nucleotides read TGTGCCAGCAGCTTGGCCCCCAGGGGGGAGCAGTACTTC.

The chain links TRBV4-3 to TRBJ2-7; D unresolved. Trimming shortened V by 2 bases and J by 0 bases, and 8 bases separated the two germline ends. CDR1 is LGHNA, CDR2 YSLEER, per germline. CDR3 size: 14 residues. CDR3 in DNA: TGCGCCAGCAGCCAATCGACAACCTCCTACGAGCAGTACTTC. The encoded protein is CASSQSTTSYEQYF.

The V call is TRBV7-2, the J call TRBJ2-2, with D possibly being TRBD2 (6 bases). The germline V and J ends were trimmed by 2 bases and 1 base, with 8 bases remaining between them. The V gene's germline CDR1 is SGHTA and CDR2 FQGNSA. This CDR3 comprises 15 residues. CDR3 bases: TGTGCCAGCAGCTTAAGACTAGGGAACACCGGGGAGCTGTTTTTT. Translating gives CASSLRLGNTGELFF.

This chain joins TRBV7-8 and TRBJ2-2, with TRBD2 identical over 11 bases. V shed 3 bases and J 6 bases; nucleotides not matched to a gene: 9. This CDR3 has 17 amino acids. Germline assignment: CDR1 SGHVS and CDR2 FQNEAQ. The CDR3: CASSFLRLAGGAGELFF. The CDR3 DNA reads TGTGCCAGCAGCTTTTTAAGGCTAGCGGGAGGCGCCGGGGAGCTGTTTTTT.

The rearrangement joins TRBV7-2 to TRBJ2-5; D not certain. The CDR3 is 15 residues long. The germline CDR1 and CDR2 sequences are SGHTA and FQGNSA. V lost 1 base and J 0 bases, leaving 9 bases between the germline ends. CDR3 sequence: CASSLESTDQETQYF. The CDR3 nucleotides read TGTGCCAGCAGCTTAGAGTCAACGGACCAAGAGACCCAGTACTTC.

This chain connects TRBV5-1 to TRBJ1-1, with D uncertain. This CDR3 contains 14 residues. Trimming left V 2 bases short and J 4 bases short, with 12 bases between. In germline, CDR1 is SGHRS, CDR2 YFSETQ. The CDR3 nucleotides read TGCGCCAGCAGCTTAGGAGATGAGGGCACTGAAGCTTTCTTT. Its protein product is CASSLGDEGTEAFF.

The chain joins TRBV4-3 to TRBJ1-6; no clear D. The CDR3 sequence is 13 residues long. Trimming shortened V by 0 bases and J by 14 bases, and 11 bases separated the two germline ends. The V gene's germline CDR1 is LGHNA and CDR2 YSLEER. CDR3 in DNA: TGCGCCAGCAGCCAAGATGCAGGCCTCACCCTCCACTTT. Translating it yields CASSQDAGLTLHF.

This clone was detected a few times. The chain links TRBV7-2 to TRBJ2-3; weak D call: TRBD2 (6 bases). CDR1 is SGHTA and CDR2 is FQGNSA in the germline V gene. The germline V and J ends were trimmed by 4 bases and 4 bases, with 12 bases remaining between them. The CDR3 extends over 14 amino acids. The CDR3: CASSSGLRSDTQYF. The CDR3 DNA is TGTGCCAGCAGCTCGGGACTCCGGTCAGATACGCAGTATTTT.

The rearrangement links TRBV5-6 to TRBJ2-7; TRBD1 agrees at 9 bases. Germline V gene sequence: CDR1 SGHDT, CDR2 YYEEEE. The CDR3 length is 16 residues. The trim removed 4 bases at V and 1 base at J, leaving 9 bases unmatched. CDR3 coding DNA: TGTGCCAGCAGCCCGGGACAGGGTAAGAGGTCCTACGAGCAGTACTTC. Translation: CASSPGQGKRSYEQYF.

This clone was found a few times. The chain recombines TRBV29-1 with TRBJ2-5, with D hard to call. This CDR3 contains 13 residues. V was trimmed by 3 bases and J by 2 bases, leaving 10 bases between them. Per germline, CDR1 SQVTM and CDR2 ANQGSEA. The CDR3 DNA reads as TGCAGCGTTGATGCAGGCACTCAAGAGACCCAGTACTTC. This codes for CSVDAGTQETQYF. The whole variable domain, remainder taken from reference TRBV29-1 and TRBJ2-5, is SAVISQKPSRDICQRGTSLTIQCQVDSQVTMMFWYRQQPGQSLTLIATANQGSEATYESGFVIDKFPISRPNLTFSTLTVSNMSPEDSSIYLCSVDAGTQETQYFGPGTRLLVL.

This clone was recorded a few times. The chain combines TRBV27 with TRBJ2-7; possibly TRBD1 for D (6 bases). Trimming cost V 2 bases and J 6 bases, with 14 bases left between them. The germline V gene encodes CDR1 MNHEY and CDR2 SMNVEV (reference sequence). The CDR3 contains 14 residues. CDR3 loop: CASSLAGATGEQYF. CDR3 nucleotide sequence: TGTGCCAGCAGTTTAGCAGGGGCGACAGGCGAGCAGTACTTC.

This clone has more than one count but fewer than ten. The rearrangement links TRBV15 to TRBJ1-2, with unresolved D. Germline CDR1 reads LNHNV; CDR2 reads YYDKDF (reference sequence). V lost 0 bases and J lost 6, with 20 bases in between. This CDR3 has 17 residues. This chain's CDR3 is CATSRERWVDEGDGYTF. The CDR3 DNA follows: TGTGCCACCAGCAGAGAAAGGTGGGTCGATGAGGGTGATGGCTACACCTTC.

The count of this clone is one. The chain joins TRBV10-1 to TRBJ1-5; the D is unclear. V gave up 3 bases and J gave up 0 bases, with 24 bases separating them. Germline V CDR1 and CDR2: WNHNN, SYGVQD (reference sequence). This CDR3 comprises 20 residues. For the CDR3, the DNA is TGCGCCAGCAGTGACCAGGTTATGCCGAGAATAGCGTATAGCAATCAGCCCCAGCATTTT. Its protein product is CASSDQVMPRIAYSNQPQHF.

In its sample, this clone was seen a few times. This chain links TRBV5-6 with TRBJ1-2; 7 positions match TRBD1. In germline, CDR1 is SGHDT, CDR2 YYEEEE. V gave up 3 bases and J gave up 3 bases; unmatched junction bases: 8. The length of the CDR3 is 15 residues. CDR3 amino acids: CASSWVTGVDYGYTF. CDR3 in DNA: TGTGCCAGCAGCTGGGTAACAGGGGTCGACTATGGCTACACCTTC. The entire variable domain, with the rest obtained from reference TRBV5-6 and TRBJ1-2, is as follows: DAGVTQSPTHLIKTRGQQVTLRCSPKSGHDTVSWYQQALGQGPQFIFQYYEEEERQRGNFPDRFSGHQFPNYSSELNVNALLLGDSALYLCASSWVTGVDYGYTFGSGTRLTVV.